This T cell receptor beta chain was captured in a study of OX40 agonist ivuxolimab in advanced cancers. The CDR3 is made up of 14 amino acids. The V end lost 3 bases, the J end lost 5 bases, and 13 bases lay between the germline ends. From germline, CDR1 is SGHAT and CDR2 FQDESV (reference sequence). Method: immunoSEQ multiplex PCR; TCRdb's copy keeps in-frame clones and lacks some. The sample shows roughly 41,000 clones, 88% of them seen only once. The TCR comes from an adult with an advanced solid tumor such as melanoma, head and neck, liver or kidney cancer. The specimen comprised CD4+ or CD8+ T cells sorted from blood, sampled in a trial of the OX40 agonist ivuxolimab. This sequence joins TRBV11-1 and TRBJ2-5; D may be TRBD2 (6 bases). The CDR3 DNA reads TGTGCCAGCAGCTTCGCGGGGTTGCGGGAGACCCAGTACTTC. This gives the protein CASSFAGLRETQYF.